A selection of T cell receptor beta chains follows, all from one sample in a study of blood T cell repertoires in COVID-19. This table comes from immunoSEQ multiplex PCR, and its TCRdb copy is limited to in-frame clones, with some not included. The sample lists some 170,000 clones; about 91% were seen once. The sequencing sample was made of peripheral blood. All receptors come from a woman aged 60-70 years who had recovered from COVID-19. CDR3s include the opening cysteine and the closing phenylalanine or tryptophan. A D gene is named only where the DNA matches it firmly. Some rows mark clone size as missing; the rest say once, few, many or name a class of expanded clone.

D	V	length	size	J	DNA	CDR3
NA	TRBV5-1	14	once	TRBJ2-7	TGCGCCAGCAGCTTGGTCGTGGGGAGTTACGAGCAGTACTTC	CASSLVVGSYEQYF
NA	TRBV7-9	14	NA	TRBJ2-2	TGTGCCAGCAGCTTTTACAGGTCATCCGGGGAGCTGTTTTTT	CASSFYRSSGELFF
TRBD2	TRBV5-1	13	NA	TRBJ2-7	TGCGCCAGCAGCTGGACTAGCGGGGGGGAGCCGTACTTC	CASSWTSGGEPYF
TRBD1	TRBV19	12	NA	TRBJ1-2	TGTGCCAGCCGGACAGGCGGCTATGGCTACACCTTC	CASRTGGYGYTF
NA	TRBV5-1	15	once	TRBJ2-5	TGCGCCAGCAGCTTGAGTAGAGGTTCACAAGAGACCCAGTACTTC	CASSLSRGSQETQYF
TRBD1	TRBV25-1	16	NA	TRBJ2-3	TGTGCCAGCAGTCACCCCGCGACAGGGATCACAGATACGCAGTATTTT	CASSHPATGITDTQYF
NA	TRBV5-1	13	NA	TRBJ1-5	TGCGCCAGCGGGGAGGGACCCAATCAGCCCCAGCATTTT	CASGEGPNQPQHF
NA	TRBV19	14	NA	TRBJ2-2	TGTGCCAGTAGTACAGGAAGAAGCACCGGGGAGCTGTTTTTT	CASSTGRSTGELFF
NA	TRBV6-1	15	NA	TRBJ1-6	TGTGCCAGCAGTGAGCAGGACAGTCGTAATTCACCCCTCCACTTT	CASSEQDSRNSPLHF
NA	TRBV6-2/TRBV6-3	12	NA	TRBJ1-1	TGTGCCAGCAGTACCGACTGGGTGGAAGCTTTCTTT	CASSTDWVEAFF
TRBD2	TRBV24-1	15	few	TRBJ2-1	TGTGCCACCACGGGCGTTAGCGGGGGGCTCAATGAGCAGTTCTTC	CATTGVSGGLNEQFF
TRBD1	TRBV9	15	once	TRBJ1-4	TGTGCCAGCAGCCCTTATGGCAGGGGGAATGAAAAACTGTTTTTT	CASSPYGRGNEKLFF
NA	TRBV5-1	13	NA	TRBJ2-7	TGCGCCAGCAGCCAGGGACACCCATACGAGCAGTACTTC	CASSQGHPYEQYF
NA	TRBV4-1	13	NA	TRBJ2-7	TGCGCCAGCAGCCAAGTGGCCTTCTACGAGCAGTACTTC	CASSQVAFYEQYF
NA	TRBV11-3	17	NA	TRBJ1-1	TGTGCCAGCAGCTTTTTGGGGGAGGCGGGGGTGAACACTGAAGCTTTCTTT	CASSFLGEAGVNTEAFF
NA	TRBV18	13	NA	TRBJ2-1	TGTGCCAGCTCACCGACAGACTACAATGAGCAGTTCTTC	CASSPTDYNEQFF
NA	TRBV20-1	11	once	TRBJ2-7	TGCAGTGCTAGAGCGGGAAACGAGCAGTACTTC	CSARAGNEQYF
NA	TRBV27	13	NA	TRBJ2-7	TGTGCCAGCATGCAGGGGCTTTTTTACGAGCAGTACTTC	CASMQGLFYEQYF
TRBD1	TRBV7-9	12	NA	TRBJ2-7	TGTGCCAGCAGCGGGGACAGCTACGAGCAGTACTTC	CASSGDSYEQYF
TRBD1	TRBV6-5	13	NA	TRBJ1-5	TGTGCCAGCAGTATCGACAGGGATCAGCCCCAGCATTTT	CASSIDRDQPQHF
TRBD2	TRBV15	19	NA	TRBJ2-1	TGTGCCACCAGCAGAGATGTGGGAAATAGCGGGGGCGTTTACAATGAGCAGTTCTTC	CATSRDVGNSGGVYNEQFF
TRBD1	TRBV3-1/TRBV3-2	16	NA	TRBJ1-6	TGTGCCAGCAGCCAGGGGACAGGGGTTCTAGGGTCACCCCTCCACTTT	CASSQGTGVLGSPLHF
TRBD2	TRBV2	12	NA	TRBJ2-3	TGTGCCAGCAGCGGACTAGCAGATACGCAGTATTTT	CASSGLADTQYF
NA	TRBV12-2	16	NA	TRBJ1-1	TGTGCAAGTCGGTTCCTTCCGGGACAGGGAGAAACTGAAGCTTTCTTT	CASRFLPGQGETEAFF
NA	TRBV28	14	NA	TRBJ2-3	TGTGCCAGCAGTTTCACTACTAGAACAGATACGCAGTATTTT	CASSFTTRTDTQYF
TRBD2	TRBV3-1/TRBV3-2	20	once	TRBJ2-3	TGTGCCAGCAGCCAAGATCCCCCAAGCGGGGGCCTTTTAGGCACAGATACGCAGTATTTT	CASSQDPPSGGLLGTDTQYF
TRBD1	TRBV18	16	NA	TRBJ1-4	TGTGCCAGCTCACCACCGCGGACAGGGGTTGGCGAAAAACTGTTTTTT	CASSPPRTGVGEKLFF
NA	TRBV5-1	15	NA	TRBJ2-7	TGCGCCAGCAGCTTGTACGGGGGACCCCTCTACGAGCAGTACTTC	CASSLYGGPLYEQYF
NA	TRBV9	14	NA	TRBJ2-5	TGTGCCAGCAGTGGTGCAGGGTGGGGTGAGACCCAGTACTTC	CASSGAGWGETQYF
TRBD1	TRBV3-1/TRBV3-2	14	few	TRBJ1-1	TGTGCCAGCAGCCAAGACCAGGGGGGAACTGAAGCTTTCTTT	CASSQDQGGTEAFF
TRBD2	TRBV9	17	NA	TRBJ2-3	TGTGCCAGCAGCGTAGGGACTAGCGGGGGGGTGACAGATACGCAGTATTTT	CASSVGTSGGVTDTQYF
TRBD1	TRBV28	14	NA	TRBJ2-7	TGTGCCAGCAGTTCGGGACAGGGCTTCTACGAGCAGTACTTC	CASSSGQGFYEQYF
NA	TRBV4-1	17	NA	TRBJ1-1	TGCGCCAGCAGCCTGGGGGGTGGGGGTCGCGTGAACACTGAAGCTTTCTTT	CASSLGGGGRVNTEAFF
NA	TRBV12-5	13	NA	TRBJ2-1	TGTGCTAGTGGTGACAGCCTATACAATGAGCAGTTCTTC	CASGDSLYNEQFF
NA	TRBV24-1	16	NA	TRBJ2-5	TGTGCCACCAGTGGCCTAGGAGGGGCGGGGCAAGAGACCCAGTACTTC	CATSGLGGAGQETQYF
TRBD1	TRBV7-9	15	few	TRBJ1-4	TGTGCCAGCAGCTTAACAGGGGCAACTAATGAAAAACTGTTTTTT	CASSLTGATNEKLFF
TRBD1	TRBV4-1	15	once	TRBJ2-5	TGCGCCAGCAGCCAAGCCGGACAGGTCCAAGAGACCCAGTACTTC	CASSQAGQVQETQYF
TRBD2	TRBV9	16	NA	TRBJ2-1	TGTGCCAGCAGCCCGCAACTAGCGGGGGCCTACAATGAGCAGTTCTTC	CASSPQLAGAYNEQFF
TRBD2	TRBV5-1	19	NA	TRBJ2-2	TGCGCCAGCAGCTTGGAGTTCGCGACTAGCGGGAAGAACACCGGGGAGCTGTTTTTT	CASSLEFATSGKNTGELFF
NA	TRBV3-1/TRBV3-2	15	NA	TRBJ1-3	TGTGCCAGCAGCAAAGGACTCCTCTCTGGAAACACCATATATTTT	CASSKGLLSGNTIYF
TRBD1	TRBV5-4	16	NA	TRBJ1-2	TGTGCCAGCAGCTCCGGGACAGGTGCTCCGTCCCATGGCTACACCTTC	CASSSGTGAPSHGYTF
NA	TRBV18	14	NA	TRBJ1-2	TGTGCCAGCTCACCCTCGGAGGCTACGTATGGCTACACCTTC	CASSPSEATYGYTF
TRBD2	TRBV7-8	16	NA	TRBJ2-2	TGTGCCAGCAGCTCTCGACTAGCGGGGGTGAGCGGGGAGCTGTTTTTT	CASSSRLAGVSGELFF
NA	TRBV7-2	14	NA	TRBJ1-1	TGTGCCAGCGCCCGGAGGGGCGGGAACACTGAAGCTTTCTTT	CASARRGGNTEAFF
TRBD2	TRBV27	14	NA	TRBJ2-7	TGTGCCAGCACCACGGTGGGAGGGGACTACGAGCAGTACTTC	CASTTVGGDYEQYF